One T cell receptor beta chain is described in this entry. The germline V gene encodes CDR1 KGHSH and CDR2 LQKENI. The V end lost 3 bases, the J end lost 2 bases, and 11 bases lay between the germline ends. The length of the CDR3 is 15 residues. Authors' data handling: How many nucleated cells were present was estimated from reference gene primer amplification. Sequenced by immunoSEQ multiplex PCR; TCRdb stores in-frame clones only, minus some. The V and J calls and clone size are taken from that table; D and trimming were inferred from the DNA. In the table there are around 95,000 clones, about 90% of which are singletons. This sample was taken from a study of blood T cell repertoires in COVID-19. Study in general: From T cells, B-cell-depleted T cells, or PBMCs came the material, which was cDNA or gDNA.

This TCR derives from a man aged 30 to 45 in a cohort sampled during active COVID-19. Sequences were obtained from peripheral blood. This chain joins TRBV18 and TRBJ1-3; TRBD1 is a possible D gene (6 bases). CDR3 sequence reads: CASSPVAGAGNTIYF. CDR3 DNA: TGTGCCAGCTCACCTGTGGCAGGGGCTGGAAACACCATATATTTT.